Described below is a single T cell receptor beta chain sequence and its context. What it binds is not known. Sequencing was performed with immunoSEQ multiplex PCR; in TCRdb, only in-frame clones are kept and a portion is missing. This repertoire shows 50,000 or so clones, around 73% found once; its top ten account for approximately 2%. Per germline, CDR1 SGHRS and CDR2 YFSETQ. This CDR3 is built from 15 residues. Trimming took off 4 bases at V and 0 bases at J, with 11 bases between the two ends. The data stem from a study of OX40 agonist ivuxolimab in advanced cancers. Study results and limitations: Both blood CD4+ and CD8+ T cells showed clonal growth by week 6 at 0.1 to 3.0 mg/kg.

The genes are TRBV5-1 and TRBJ2-1, with D tentatively TRBD1 (5 bases). This receptor was identified in an adult with an advanced solid tumor such as melanoma, head and neck, liver or kidney cancer. The material sequenced was CD4+ or CD8+ T cells sorted from blood, taken in a trial of the OX40 agonist ivuxolimab. CDR3 in amino acids: CASSQVTGSYNEQFF. The CDR3 DNA reads as TGCGCCAGCAGCCAAGTCACAGGCTCCTACAATGAGCAGTTCTTC.